The TCR beta chain described here comes from a study of shared clonotypes between healthy human individuals. CDR1 SEHNR and CDR2 FQNEAQ come from the germline V gene (reference sequence). Trimming shortened V by 5 bases and J by 5 bases, and 12 bases separated the two germline ends. The CDR3 is 14 amino acids. The naive CD8 fraction comprised CD45RO-negative cells positively selected for CCR7 and excluded terminally differentiated effector memory CD45RA+ cells. The study, taken as a whole, reports: Estimated clonotype richness was generally higher in naive than memory subsets. Clonotype sharing across a few donors was observed for about 5.2% of naive CD4 clonotypes.

In the case of this clone: Its cognate antigen is unknown.

The assay was immunoSEQ multiplex PCR, and TCRdb's table has in-frame clones only and misses some. The table lists about 590,000 clones, about 95% of them singletons. The source of this sequence is a woman aged 30 to 39 in good health. V usage is TRBV7-9 and J usage is TRBJ2-2; D gene ambiguous. Sequencing was performed on naive CD8+ T cells sorted from blood. CDR3 nucleotide sequence: TGTGCCAGCAGCCTGGGCCTCTGGACCGGGGAGCTGTTTTTT. This sequence encodes CASSLGLWTGELFF.